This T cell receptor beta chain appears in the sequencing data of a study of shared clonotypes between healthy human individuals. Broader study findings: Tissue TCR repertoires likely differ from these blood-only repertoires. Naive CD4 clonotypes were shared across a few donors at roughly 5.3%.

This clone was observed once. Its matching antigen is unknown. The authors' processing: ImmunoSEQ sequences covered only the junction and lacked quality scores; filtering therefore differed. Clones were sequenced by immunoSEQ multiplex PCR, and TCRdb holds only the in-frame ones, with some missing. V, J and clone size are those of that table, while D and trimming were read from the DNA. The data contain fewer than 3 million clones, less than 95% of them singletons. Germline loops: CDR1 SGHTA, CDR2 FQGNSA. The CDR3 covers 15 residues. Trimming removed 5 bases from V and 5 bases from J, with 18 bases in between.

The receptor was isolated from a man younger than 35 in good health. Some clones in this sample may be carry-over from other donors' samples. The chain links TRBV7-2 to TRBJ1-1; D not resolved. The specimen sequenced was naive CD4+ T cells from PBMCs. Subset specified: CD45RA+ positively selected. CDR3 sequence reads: CASSPNNGRRTEAFF. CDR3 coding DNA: TGTGCCAGCAGCCCAAATAATGGGAGGCGGACTGAAGCTTTCTTT.